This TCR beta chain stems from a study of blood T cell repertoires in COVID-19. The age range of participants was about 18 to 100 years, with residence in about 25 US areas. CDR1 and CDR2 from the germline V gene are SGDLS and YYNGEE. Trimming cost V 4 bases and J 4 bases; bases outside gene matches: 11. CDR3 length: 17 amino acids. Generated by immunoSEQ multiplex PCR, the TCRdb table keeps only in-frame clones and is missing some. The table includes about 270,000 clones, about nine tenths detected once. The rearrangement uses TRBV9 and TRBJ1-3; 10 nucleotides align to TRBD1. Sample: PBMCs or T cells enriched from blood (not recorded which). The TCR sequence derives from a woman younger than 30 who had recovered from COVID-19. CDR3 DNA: TGTGCCAGCAGCCCAGAGACAGGGGGCGCGATCGGAAACACCATATATTTT. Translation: CASSPETGGAIGNTIYF.